The 21 T cell receptor beta chains given below trace back to one sample, sequenced in a study of identical twins. TCRdb analysed the 5' RACE reads with MiXCR anew, one entry per CDR3 protein. The sample contains about 700,000 distinct CDR3 sequences, 5.5% to 6.5% of which appear only once. The sample comprised naive T cells sorted from blood. These receptor sequences come from a man younger than 35 in good health.

This clonotype was counted a few times. This chain joins TRBV12-3 or TRBV12-4 and TRBJ2-2; 10 bases are shared with TRBD1. The CDR3 is 16 amino acids. The V gene end was trimmed by 2 bases and the J gene end by 5 bases; junction bases not matched to a gene: 5. The CDR3 bases are TGTGCCAGCAGTTTAAGGGACAGGGGTGCTACCGGGGAGCTGTTTTTT. This gives the protein CASSLRDRGATGELFF.

This clonotype has a count of ten or more. The CDR3, as DNA: TGTGCCAGCAGTGGATACCTAGCGGGAGAAAATGAGCAGTTCTTC. This codes for CASSGYLAGENEQFF. V is TRBV2 and J is TRBJ2-1; 10 bases map to TRBD2. The CDR3 consists of 15 residues. Trimming took 4 bases from V and 7 from J; bases not matched to a gene: 7. Germline V gene data show CDR1 as SNHLY and CDR2 as FYNNEI.

The chain combines TRBV6-1 with TRBJ2-7, with a weak D call TRBD2 (5 bases). The CDR3 sequence is 14 residues long. Germline V lookup: CDR1 MNHNS, CDR2 SASEGT. The V and J ends lost 5 bases and 2 bases respectively, with 13 bases between them. The CDR3 DNA follows: TGTGCCAGCAGTCCGAACGGAGGAACCTACGAGCAGTACGTC. Residues: CASSPNGGTYEQYV.

This chain joins TRBV5-4 and TRBJ1-4; TRBD1 matches 8 bases. Trimming cost V 1 base and J 3 bases; bases outside gene matches: 5. Germline CDR1 SGHNT, CDR2 YYREEE (reference sequence). This CDR3 spans 16 amino acids. The DNA for the CDR3 is TGTGCCAGCAGCTTGCAACAGGGGGGACCTAATGAAAAACTGTTTTTT. It encodes CASSLQQGGPNEKLFF.

This rearrangement joins TRBV11-2 to TRBJ2-1; 11 bases are a match to TRBD2. V lost 8 bases and J lost 9; bases outside the gene matches: 9. From germline, CDR1 is SGHAT and CDR2 FQNNGV. The CDR3 contains 14 residues. In DNA, the CDR3 is TGTGCCAGCCTTACTAGCGGGAGCAGTGGTGAGCAGTTCTTC. This gives the protein CASLTSGSSGEQFF.

There are a few counts of this clonotype. This chain links TRBV3-1 with TRBJ2-2; D possibly corresponds to TRBD1 (6 bases). The CDR3 consists of 16 residues. Germline values: CDR1 LGHDT, CDR2 YNNKEL (reference sequence). The V gene lost 3 bases and the J gene lost 3 bases, with 14 bases spanning the gap. CDR3 protein: CASSQGWTADTGELFF. The CDR3 DNA reads TGTGCCAGCAGCCAGGGTTGGACAGCAGACACCGGGGAGCTGTTTTTT.

This clonotype was recorded many times. This chain links TRBV9 with TRBJ1-4; a possible D gene is TRBD1 (5 bases). Per germline, CDR1 SGDLS and CDR2 YYNGEE. This CDR3 contains 14 residues. Deletions cut 2 bases from V and 7 bases from J, with 12 bases between. This CDR3 reads CASSVQRGGEKLFF. The CDR3, as DNA: TGTGCCAGCAGCGTGCAACGGGGCGGTGAAAAACTGTTTTTT.

This clonotype was observed many times. The chain recombines TRBV5-1 with TRBJ1-4; 7 nucleotides align to TRBD1. The CDR3 is 16 residues long. From germline, CDR1 is SGHRS and CDR2 YFSETQ. Trimming at V came to 4 bases and at J to 0 bases, leaving 6 bases not matched to a gene. The CDR3 reads CASSRDTGATNEKLFF. The CDR3 DNA reads TGCGCCAGCAGCCGGGATACAGGGGCAACTAATGAAAAACTGTTTTTT.

This clonotype has only a few counts. The rearrangement links TRBV24-1 to TRBJ1-5, with D perhaps TRBD1 (5 bases). CDR3 size: 13 residues. Trimming took off 9 bases at V and 5 bases at J, with 13 bases between the two ends. Germline-derived CDR1 and CDR2 are KGHDR and SFDVKD. The CDR3 sequence is CATAGQGYQPQHF. The CDR3, as DNA: TGTGCCACCGCGGGGCAGGGTTATCAGCCCCAGCATTTT.

DNA for the CDR3: TGTGCCAGCAGCTACCAGACAGACGTCGTGAAGCAGTTCTTC. Translating gives CASSYQTDVVKQFF. The chain couples TRBV6-2 or TRBV6-3 to TRBJ2-1, with D tentatively TRBD1 (5 bases). V was trimmed by 6 bases and J by 11 bases, leaving 20 bases between them. This CDR3 has 14 amino acids. The germline CDR1 and CDR2 sequences are MNHEY and SVGEGT.

This clonotype was picked up a small number of times. V is TRBV5-6 and J is TRBJ1-3; no firm D call. Germline values: CDR1 SGHDT, CDR2 YYEEEE. This CDR3 has 14 amino acids. V lost 1 base, J lost 1 base, and 6 bases lay in between. Here the CDR3 DNA reads TGTGCCAGCAGCTTGTGGAGTTCTGGAAACACCATATATTTT. Amino acids: CASSLWSSGNTIYF.

This clonotype was detected many times. The chain has TRBV7-9 and TRBJ2-7; D gene uncertain. The germline V gene has CDR1 SEHNR and CDR2 FQNEAQ (reference sequence). The CDR3 covers 14 residues. V lost 1 base to trimming and J lost 5 bases, with 12 bases between them. This CDR3 is CASSLGDNRHEQYF. For the CDR3, the DNA is TGTGCCAGCAGCTTAGGAGACAATCGCCACGAGCAGTACTTC.

This clonotype came up many times. V and J are TRBV5-1 and TRBJ2-1, with D possibly matching TRBD1 (5 bases). V lost 1 base to trimming and J lost 2 bases, with 13 bases between them. This CDR3 has 16 amino acids. The V gene's germline CDR1 is SGHRS and CDR2 YFSETQ. The CDR3 nucleotides are TGCGCCAGCAGCTTGTTTCAGGGAACAACCTACAATGAGCAGTTCTTC. Translated: CASSLFQGTTYNEQFF. The complete variable domain, with remaining parts taken from reference TRBV5-1 and TRBJ2-1, reads KAGVTQTPRYLIKTRGQQVTLSCSPISGHRSVSWYQQTPGQGLQFLFEYFSETQRNKGNFPGRFSGRQFSNSRSEMNVSTLELGDSALYLCASSLFQGTTYNEQFFGPGTRLTVL.

This clonotype was seen repeatedly, ten times or more. The rearrangement links TRBV20-1 to TRBJ1-1, with D uncertain. Trimming took off 1 base at V and 1 base at J, with 7 bases between the two ends. The CDR3 runs to 13 residues. CDR1 is DFQATT, CDR2 SNEGSKA, per germline (reference sequence). CDR3 sequence (DNA): TGCAGTGCTAGAGCCAGTAGGAACACTGAAGCTTTCTTT. Translated, it gives CSARASRNTEAFF.

The chain employs TRBV27 and TRBJ1-2; D not resolved. CDR1 is MNHEY, CDR2 SMNVEV, per germline (reference sequence). The CDR3 spans 13 residues. Trimming removed 2 bases at V and 4 bases at J, with 8 bases between. The CDR3 spells CASSLATTYGYTF. CDR3 nucleotide sequence: TGTGCCAGCAGTTTAGCCACAACCTATGGCTACACCTTC.

Ten or more counts support this clonotype. The chain links TRBV6-2 or TRBV6-3 to TRBJ2-3; 10 nucleotides agree with TRBD2. Germline V lookup: CDR1 MNHEY, CDR2 SVGEGT. There are 15 residues in the CDR3. J was trimmed by 0 bases and V by 6 bases; bases with no gene match: 3. The CDR3 is CASRLTSGSTDTQYF. DNA for the CDR3: TGTGCCAGCAGATTGACTAGCGGGAGCACAGATACGCAGTATTTT.

The chain carries TRBV5-1 and TRBJ2-3, with TRBD2 matching 9 bases. Germline V gene lookup returns CDR1 SGHRS and CDR2 YFSETQ. The CDR3 is 16 residues long. V lost 5 bases and J lost 2; bases outside the gene matches: 9. Here the CDR3 reads CASSQAAGGFTDTQYF. For the CDR3, the DNA is TGCGCCAGCAGTCAGGCAGCGGGAGGATTCACAGATACGCAGTATTTT.

This clonotype was observed at least ten times. The chain recombines TRBV24-1 with TRBJ2-2; perhaps TRBD2 as D (6 bases). The CDR3 spans 14 residues. The ends were cut back, 8 bases at V and 3 bases at J, with 12 bases in the middle. Germline CDR1 and CDR2: KGHDR and SFDVKD. Here the CDR3 DNA reads TGTGCCACCAACGGGAGAACCCACACCGGGGAGCTGTTTTTT. It specifies CATNGRTHTGELFF.

This clonotype was detected many times. The chain links TRBV12-3 or TRBV12-4 to TRBJ2-1; a possible D gene is TRBD2 (6 bases). This CDR3 region has 17 residues. Trimming took 4 bases from V and 15 from J, leaving 31 bases between them. The CDR3 region has the DNA TGTGCCAGCAGTTCTTACGGGGGTCCGGGACCTCGTGGCAGTCTGTTCTTC. Protein sequence: CASSSYGGPGPRGSLFF.

This clonotype was recorded many times. V usage is TRBV3-1 and J usage is TRBJ2-1; maybe TRBD2 (5 bases). The length of the CDR3 is 16 residues. Germline assignment: CDR1 LGHDT and CDR2 YNNKEL (reference sequence). The V end lost 4 bases, the J end lost 4 bases, and 17 bases lay between the germline ends. In nucleotides, the CDR3 is TGTGCCAGCAGCCCAATCAGAGGGAGTTCGTACAATGAGCAGTTCTTC. Translating gives CASSPIRGSSYNEQFF.

The chain couples TRBV28 to TRBJ2-7; 14 bases line up with TRBD2. Germline-derived CDR1 and CDR2 are MDHEN and SYDVKM. J gave up 4 bases and V 6 bases, and 8 bases lay outside the gene matches. The CDR3 has 16 residues. The CDR3 coding sequence is TGTGCCAGCAGCTATGGGACTAGCGGGAGAGTATACGAGCAGTACTTC. Amino acids: CASSYGTSGRVYEQYF.